This TCR beta chain came from a study of T cell repertoires in cytomegalovirus infection. At the level of the study: Matching HLA type and CMV infection were both indicated by public TCR beta signatures. Regarding the study as a whole: The ex vivo response showed dominance by HLA-C-restricted CMV-specific TCR beta clonotypes. People with CMV and the relevant HLA were identified by cumulative public TCR beta family frequency.

CDR3 length: 14 amino acids. With 5 bases clipped from V and 2 bases from J, the junction kept 3 bases outside the gene matches. The germline CDR1 and CDR2 sequences are MNHEY and SMNVEV (reference sequence). TCRdb reprocessed the reads with MiXCR, giving one entry per CDR3 protein. The table has roughly 230,000 distinct CDR3 sequences, approximately 22% seen once; the top ten hold roughly 20%. This clonotype has more than one count but fewer than ten. Its target is unknown. This clonotype originated in a human donor in good health (CMV status not recorded). Some clones in this sample may be carry-over from other donors' samples. The sample consisted of CD8+ T cells from PBMCs. V gene TRBV27 combines with J gene TRBJ2-7; 10 nucleotides agree with TRBD1. CDR3 protein: CASSTGTGAYEQYF. The CDR3 DNA follows: TGTGCCAGCAGTACCGGGACAGGGGCCTACGAGCAGTACTTC.